The present entry profiles one T cell receptor (beta chain) with its context. With 11 bases clipped from V and 2 bases from J, the junction kept 4 bases outside the gene matches. The germline V gene encodes CDR1 MDHEN and CDR2 SYDVKM. The CDR3 is 12 amino acids. The protocol was immunoSEQ multiplex PCR, while the TCRdb copy is restricted to in-frame clones and leaves out a portion. Of around 250,000 clones listed, 80% to 85% are singletons. This sample was included in a study of blood T cell repertoires in COVID-19. Overall study context: From T cells, B-cell-depleted T cells, or PBMCs came the material, which was cDNA or gDNA.

The rearrangement uses TRBV28 and TRBJ2-7; 9 bases line up with TRBD2. The origin of this receptor is a man aged 35 to 55 who had been exposed to COVID-19. Sequencing used PBMCs or T cells enriched from blood (not recorded which). The CDR3 nucleotides read TGTGCCGCGGGGGGGGATGCCTACGAGCAGTACTTC. Translation gives CAAGGDAYEQYF.